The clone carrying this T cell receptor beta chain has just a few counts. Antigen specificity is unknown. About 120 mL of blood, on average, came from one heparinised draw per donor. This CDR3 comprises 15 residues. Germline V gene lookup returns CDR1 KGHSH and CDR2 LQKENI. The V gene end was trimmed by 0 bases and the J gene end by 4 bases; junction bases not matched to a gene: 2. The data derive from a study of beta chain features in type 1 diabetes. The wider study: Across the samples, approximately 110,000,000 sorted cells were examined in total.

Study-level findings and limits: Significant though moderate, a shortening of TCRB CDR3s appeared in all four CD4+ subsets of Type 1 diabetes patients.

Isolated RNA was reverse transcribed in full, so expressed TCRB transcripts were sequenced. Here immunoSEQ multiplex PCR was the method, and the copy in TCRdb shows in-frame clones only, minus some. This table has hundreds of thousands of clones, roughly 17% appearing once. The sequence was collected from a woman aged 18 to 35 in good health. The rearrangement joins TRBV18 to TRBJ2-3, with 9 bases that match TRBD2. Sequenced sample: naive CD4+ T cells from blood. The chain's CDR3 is CASSPPSGSSDTQYF. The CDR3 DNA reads TGTGCCAGCTCACCACCTAGCGGGAGTTCAGATACGCAGTATTTT.